This T cell receptor beta chain was identified during a study of cytomegalovirus exposure and HLA in healthy donors. The CDR3 consists of 14 residues. Germline V lookup: CDR1 SEHNR, CDR2 FQNEAQ (reference sequence). Trimming shortened V by 5 bases and J by 5 bases, and 13 bases separated the two germline ends. PCR employed 60 Vbeta and 13 Jbeta primers. Original analysis: Per a later analysis, the number of unique TCR beta chains was 75 million to 90 million, of which roughly 9.9 million were shared. Produced via immunoSEQ multiplex PCR; TCRdb's table is partial and in-frame only. Clonal size and the V and J genes are those of that table, whereas D and trimming came from the DNA. This sample has 90,000 to 150,000 clones, with approximately 80% found just once.

The gene calls are TRBV7-9 and TRBJ2-1; D unclear. The TCR comes from a man aged 50 or older in good health and CMV-seropositive. Sequenced: PBMCs. CDR3 in DNA: TGTGCCAGCAGCCTGACTGGAAGTCACAATGAGCAGTTCTTC. Amino acids: CASSLTGSHNEQFF.